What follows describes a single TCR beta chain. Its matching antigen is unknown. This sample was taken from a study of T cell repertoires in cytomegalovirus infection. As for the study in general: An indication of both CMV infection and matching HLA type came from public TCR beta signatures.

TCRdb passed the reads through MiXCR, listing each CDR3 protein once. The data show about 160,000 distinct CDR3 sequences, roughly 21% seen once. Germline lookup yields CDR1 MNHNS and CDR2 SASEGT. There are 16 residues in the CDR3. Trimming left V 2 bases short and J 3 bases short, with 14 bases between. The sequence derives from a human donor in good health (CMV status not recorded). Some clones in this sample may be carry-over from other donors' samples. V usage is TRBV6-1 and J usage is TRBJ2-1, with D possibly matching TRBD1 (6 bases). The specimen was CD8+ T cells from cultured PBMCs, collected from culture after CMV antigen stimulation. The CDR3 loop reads CASSEQSGTRYNEQFF. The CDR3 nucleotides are TGTGCCAGCAGTGAACAGTCCGGGACACGCTACAATGAGCAGTTCTTC.